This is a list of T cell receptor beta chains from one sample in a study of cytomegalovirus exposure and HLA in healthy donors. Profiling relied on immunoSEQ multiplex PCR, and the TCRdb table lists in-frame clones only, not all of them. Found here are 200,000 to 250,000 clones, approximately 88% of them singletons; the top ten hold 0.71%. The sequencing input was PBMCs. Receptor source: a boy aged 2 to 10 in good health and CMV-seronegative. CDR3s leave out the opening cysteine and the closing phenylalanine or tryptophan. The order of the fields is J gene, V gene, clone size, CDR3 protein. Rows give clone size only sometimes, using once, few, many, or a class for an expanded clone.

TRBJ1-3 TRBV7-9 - ASSAGQGFSGNTIY
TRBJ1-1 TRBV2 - ASSGRAGGGTEAF
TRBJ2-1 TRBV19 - ASSGGNEQF
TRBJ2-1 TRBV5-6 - ASSLGQSSYNEQF
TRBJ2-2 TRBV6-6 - ASSYGRGDGTGELF
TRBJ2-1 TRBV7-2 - ASSLSGVSYNEQF
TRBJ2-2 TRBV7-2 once ASSRTGGNTGELF
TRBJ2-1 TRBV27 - ASSLSTVQEQF
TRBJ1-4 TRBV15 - ATSSLRDRAAEKLF
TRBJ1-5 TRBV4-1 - ASRRGIGQELNQPQH
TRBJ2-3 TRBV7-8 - ASSLSSWRGGGDTQY
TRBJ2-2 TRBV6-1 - ASILEGELF
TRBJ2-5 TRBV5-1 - ASSPGASQETQY
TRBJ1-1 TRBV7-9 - ASSPRAGTGGGGAF
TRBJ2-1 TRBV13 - ASSPAAGGPRNEQF